This T cell receptor (beta chain) comes out of a study of blood T cell repertoires in COVID-19. Across the whole study: The study drew acute and convalescent COVID-19 samples from the United States, Italy and Spain. PBMCs, B-cell-depleted T cells, or T cells were the source of the cDNA or gDNA that made up the material.

In the study's own analysis: Estimated nucleated cell counts came from reference gene primer amplification. TCRdb's table, derived via immunoSEQ multiplex PCR, lists solely in-frame clones and lacks some. That table supplies the V and J calls and clone size; D and trimming were determined from the DNA. Counted here are approximately 170,000 clones, 65% to 80% occurring once; the ten biggest clones make up under 15%. Trimming took 5 bases from V and 4 from J; bases not matched to a gene: 3. CDR3 length equals 13 residues. The germline CDR1 and CDR2 sequences are SEHNR and FQNEAQ (reference sequence). This chain connects TRBV7-9 to TRBJ2-5; 8 bases fit TRBD2. This TCR was sampled from a woman aged 50 to 60 with acute or convalescent COVID-19. Sequencing input: peripheral blood. This CDR3 reads CASSKSGGETQYF. In DNA, the CDR3 is TGTGCCAGCAGCAAAAGCGGGGGAGAGACCCAGTACTTC.